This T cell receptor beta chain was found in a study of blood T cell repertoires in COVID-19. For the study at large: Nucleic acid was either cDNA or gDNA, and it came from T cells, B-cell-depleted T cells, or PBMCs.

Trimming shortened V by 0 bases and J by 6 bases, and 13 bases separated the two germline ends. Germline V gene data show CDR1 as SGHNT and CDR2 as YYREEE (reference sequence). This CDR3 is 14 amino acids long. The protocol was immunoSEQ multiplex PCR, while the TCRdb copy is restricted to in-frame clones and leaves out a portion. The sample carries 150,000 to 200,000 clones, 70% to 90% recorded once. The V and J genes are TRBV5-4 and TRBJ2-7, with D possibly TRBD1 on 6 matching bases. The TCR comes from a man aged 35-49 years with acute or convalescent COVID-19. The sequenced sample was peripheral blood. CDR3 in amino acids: CASSLERGFSEQYF. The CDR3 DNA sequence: TGTGCCAGCAGCTTGGAGAGGGGGTTTAGCGAGCAGTACTTC.